Listed below are T cell receptor beta chains from one sample, sequenced in a study of OX40 agonist ivuxolimab in advanced cancers. Produced via immunoSEQ multiplex PCR; TCRdb's table is partial and in-frame only. This sample carries about 49,000 clones, 75% to 80% of them seen once, and the ten largest clones take approximately 2.3%. Source: CD4+ or CD8+ T cells sorted from blood, taken in a trial of the OX40 agonist ivuxolimab. Source of these receptors: an adult with an advanced solid tumor such as melanoma, head and neck, liver or kidney cancer. Each CDR3 is given with its conserved first and last residue. The D gene is left open where the match is weak. Not all rows give a size; the values are once, few, many and, for expanded clones, a class.

D,size,J,V,CDR3
.,.,TRBJ1-2,TRBV27,CASSLQGVRGYGYTF
TRBD1,.,TRBJ1-5,TRBV18,CASSRQGAESNQPQHF
TRBD1,.,TRBJ2-7,TRBV20-1,CSLGTAYEQYF
TRBD2,.,TRBJ2-6,TRBV5-1,CASSPSGGLSGANVLTF
TRBD1,.,TRBJ2-7,TRBV27,CASSRTGTYEQYF
.,.,TRBJ1-4,TRBV5-8,CASSLVGGFNEKLFF
.,.,TRBJ1-1,TRBV27,CASSPLGQSVTQAFF
.,once,TRBJ2-1,TRBV5-4,CASSLKSLQDEQFF
TRBD1,.,TRBJ1-3,TRBV6-5,CASSRQGGGNTIYF
.,.,TRBJ2-5,TRBV7-2,CASSLWDQETQYF
.,.,TRBJ1-4,TRBV4-1,CASSQVLGKPTNEKLFF
.,.,TRBJ1-2,TRBV25-1,CASGPQGAYGYTF
.,once,TRBJ2-3,TRBV11-2,CASRTSTDTQYF
.,.,TRBJ1-2,TRBV28,CASNGRAGYYPGGYTF
TRBD1,.,TRBJ1-2,TRBV27,CASSMDRGQYGYTF
.,few,TRBJ1-1,TRBV19,CASSPRGGAPEAFF
.,few,TRBJ2-7,TRBV9,CASSDRPGSYEQYF
.,.,TRBJ1-2,TRBV28,CASSSPTGGAYGYTF